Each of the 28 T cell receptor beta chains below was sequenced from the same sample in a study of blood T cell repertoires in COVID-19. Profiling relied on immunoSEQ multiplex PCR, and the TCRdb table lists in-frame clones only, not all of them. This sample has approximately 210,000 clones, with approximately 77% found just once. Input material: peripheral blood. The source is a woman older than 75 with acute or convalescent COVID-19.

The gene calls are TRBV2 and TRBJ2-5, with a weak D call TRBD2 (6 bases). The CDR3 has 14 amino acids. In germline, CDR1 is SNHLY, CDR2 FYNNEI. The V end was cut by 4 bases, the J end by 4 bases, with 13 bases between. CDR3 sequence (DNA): TGTGCCAGCAGTGTGGGGGGTTCTCGAGAGACCCAGTACTTC. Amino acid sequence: CASSVGGSRETQYF. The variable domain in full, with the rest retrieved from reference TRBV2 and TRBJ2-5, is EPEVTQTPSHQVTQMGQEVILRCVPISNHLYFYWYRQILGQKVEFLVSFYNNEISEKSEIFDDQFSVERPDGSNFTLKIRSTKLEDSAMYFCASSVGGSRETQYFGPGTRLLVL.

CDR3 sequence: CASSFVTSGLPLEQYF. CDR3 bases: TGCGCCAGCAGCTTCGTGACTAGCGGGCTACCCCTCGAGCAGTACTTC. The chain has TRBV5-1 and TRBJ2-7, with 10 bases matching TRBD2. Germline V gene data show CDR1 as SGHRS and CDR2 as YFSETQ. The CDR3 has 16 amino acids. V dropped 2 bases and J dropped 6; count of bases not matched to a gene: 11.

CDR3 DNA sequence: TGTGCCAGTAGTAACCCCAGGGGTAGCGATGAGCAGTTCTTC. Its translation is CASSNPRGSDEQFF. J is TRBJ2-1 and V is TRBV19, with D possibly being TRBD1 (6 bases). CDR3 length equals 14 residues. From germline, CDR1 is LNHDA and CDR2 SQIVND (reference sequence). With 4 bases removed from V and 8 bases from J, the gap between germline ends came to 15 bases.

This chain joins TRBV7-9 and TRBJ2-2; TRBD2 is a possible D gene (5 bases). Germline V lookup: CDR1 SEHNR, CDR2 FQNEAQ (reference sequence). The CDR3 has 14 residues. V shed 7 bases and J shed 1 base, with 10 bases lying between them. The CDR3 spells CASTSLGNTGELFF. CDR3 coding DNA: TGTGCCAGCACTAGCTTGGGGAACACCGGGGAGCTGTTTTTT.

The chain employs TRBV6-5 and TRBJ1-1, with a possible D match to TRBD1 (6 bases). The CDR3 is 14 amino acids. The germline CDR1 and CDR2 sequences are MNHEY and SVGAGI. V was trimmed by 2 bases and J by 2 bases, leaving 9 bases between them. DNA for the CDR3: TGTGCCAGCAGTTACCAGGGGAAAAACACTGAAGCTTTCTTT. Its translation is CASSYQGKNTEAFF.

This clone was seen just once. CDR3 DNA: TGTGCCAGCAGTTACGTACAGGCCGCCTACGAGCAGTACTTC. Encoded protein: CASSYVQAAYEQYF. The chain uses TRBV6-5 and TRBJ2-7; D is possibly TRBD1 (5 bases). The ends were cut back, 2 bases at V and 2 bases at J, with 10 bases in the middle. The CDR3 covers 14 residues. Germline CDR1 MNHEY, CDR2 SVGAGI.

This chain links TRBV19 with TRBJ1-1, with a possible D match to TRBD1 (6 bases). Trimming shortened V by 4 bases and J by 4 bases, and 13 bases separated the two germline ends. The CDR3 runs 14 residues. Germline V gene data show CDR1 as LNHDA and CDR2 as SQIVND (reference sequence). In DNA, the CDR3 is TGTGCCAGTAGTAGTATTTCAGGGGCCACTGAAGCTTTCTTT. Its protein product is CASSSISGATEAFF. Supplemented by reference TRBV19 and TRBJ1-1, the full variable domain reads DGGITQSPKYLFRKEGQNVTLSCEQNLNHDAMYWYRQDPGQGLRLIYYSQIVNDFQKGDIAEGYSVSREKKESFPLTVTSAQKNPTAFYLCASSSISGATEAFFGQGTRLTVV.

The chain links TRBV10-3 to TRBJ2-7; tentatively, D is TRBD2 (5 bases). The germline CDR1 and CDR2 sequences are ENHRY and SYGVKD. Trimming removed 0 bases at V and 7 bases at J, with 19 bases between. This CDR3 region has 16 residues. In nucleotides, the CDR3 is TGTGCCATCAGTGAGTCGAGGGCCCAGGCCTTCCAAGAGCAGTACTTC. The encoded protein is CAISESRAQAFQEQYF.

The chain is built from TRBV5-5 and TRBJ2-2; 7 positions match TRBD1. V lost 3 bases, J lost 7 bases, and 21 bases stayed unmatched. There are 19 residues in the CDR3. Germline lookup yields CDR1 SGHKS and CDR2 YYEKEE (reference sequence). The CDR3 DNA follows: TGTGCCAGCAGCTCAAAAAACCCCCGCGACAGGGTAGGTGTCGGGGAGCTGTTTTTT. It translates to CASSSKNPRDRVGVGELFF.

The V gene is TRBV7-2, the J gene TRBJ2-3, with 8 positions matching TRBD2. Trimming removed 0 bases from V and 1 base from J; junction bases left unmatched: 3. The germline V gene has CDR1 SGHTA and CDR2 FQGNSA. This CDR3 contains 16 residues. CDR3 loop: CASSLAGTRGTDTQYF. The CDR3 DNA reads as TGTGCCAGCAGCTTAGCCGGGACTAGGGGCACAGATACGCAGTATTTT.

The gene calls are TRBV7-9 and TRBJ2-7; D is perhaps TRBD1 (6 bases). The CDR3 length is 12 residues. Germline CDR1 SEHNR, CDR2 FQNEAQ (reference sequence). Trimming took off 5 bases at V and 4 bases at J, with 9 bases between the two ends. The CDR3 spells CASSPTGYEQYF. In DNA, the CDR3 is TGTGCCAGCAGCCCAACAGGGTACGAGCAGTACTTC.

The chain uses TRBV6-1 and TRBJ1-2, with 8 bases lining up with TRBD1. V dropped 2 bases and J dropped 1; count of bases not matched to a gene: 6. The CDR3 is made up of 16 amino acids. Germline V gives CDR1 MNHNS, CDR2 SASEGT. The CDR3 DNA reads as TGTGCCAGCAGTGAAAAGACAGGGGTACTTAACTATGGCTACACCTTC. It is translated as CASSEKTGVLNYGYTF.

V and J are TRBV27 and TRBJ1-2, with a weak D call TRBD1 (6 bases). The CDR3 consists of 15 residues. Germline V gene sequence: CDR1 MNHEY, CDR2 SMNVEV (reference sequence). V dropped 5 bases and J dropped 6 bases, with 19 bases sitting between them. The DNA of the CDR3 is TGTGCCAGCAGTCCACGATTCCTCACAGGGCATGGCTACACCTTC. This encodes CASSPRFLTGHGYTF.

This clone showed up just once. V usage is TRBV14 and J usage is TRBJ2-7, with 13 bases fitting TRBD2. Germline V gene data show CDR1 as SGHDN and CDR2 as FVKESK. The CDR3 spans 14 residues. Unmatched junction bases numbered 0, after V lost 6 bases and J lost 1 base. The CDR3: CASRLAGGSYEQYF. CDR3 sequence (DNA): TGTGCCAGCAGACTAGCGGGGGGGTCCTACGAGCAGTACTTC.

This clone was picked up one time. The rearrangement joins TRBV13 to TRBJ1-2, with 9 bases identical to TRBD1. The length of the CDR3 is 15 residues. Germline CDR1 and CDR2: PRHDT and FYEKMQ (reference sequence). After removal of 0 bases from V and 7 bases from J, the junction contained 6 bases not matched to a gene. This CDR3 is CASSLGLGQGGGYTF. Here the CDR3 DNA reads TGTGCCAGCAGCTTAGGTTTGGGACAGGGCGGTGGCTACACCTTC.

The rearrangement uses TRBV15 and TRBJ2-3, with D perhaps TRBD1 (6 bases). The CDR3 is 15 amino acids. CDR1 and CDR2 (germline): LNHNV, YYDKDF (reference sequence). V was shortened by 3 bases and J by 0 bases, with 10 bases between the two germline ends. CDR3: CATSRDRASTDTQYF. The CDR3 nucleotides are TGTGCCACCAGCAGGGACAGAGCTAGCACAGATACGCAGTATTTT.

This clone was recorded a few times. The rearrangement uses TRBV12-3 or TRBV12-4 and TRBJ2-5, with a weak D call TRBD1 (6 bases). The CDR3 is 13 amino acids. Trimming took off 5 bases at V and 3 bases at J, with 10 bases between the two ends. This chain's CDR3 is CASSTGQKETQYF. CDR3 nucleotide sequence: TGTGCCAGCAGTACCGGACAGAAAGAGACCCAGTACTTC.

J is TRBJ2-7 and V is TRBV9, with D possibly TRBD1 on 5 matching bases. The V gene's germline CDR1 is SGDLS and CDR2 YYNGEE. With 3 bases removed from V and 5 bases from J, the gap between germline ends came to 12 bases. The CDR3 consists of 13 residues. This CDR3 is CASSAGLRDEQYF. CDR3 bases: TGTGCCAGCAGCGCAGGGCTTCGGGACGAGCAGTACTTC.

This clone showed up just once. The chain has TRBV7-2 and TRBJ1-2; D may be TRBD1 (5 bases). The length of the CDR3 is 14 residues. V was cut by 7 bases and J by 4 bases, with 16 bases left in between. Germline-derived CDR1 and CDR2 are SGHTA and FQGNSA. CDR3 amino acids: CASIGGESPYGYTF. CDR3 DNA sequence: TGTGCCAGCATCGGGGGGGAGTCCCCCTATGGCTACACCTTC.

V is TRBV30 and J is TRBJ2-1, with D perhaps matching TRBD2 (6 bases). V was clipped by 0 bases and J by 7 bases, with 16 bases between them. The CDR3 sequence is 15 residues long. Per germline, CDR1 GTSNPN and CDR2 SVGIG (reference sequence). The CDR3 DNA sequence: TGTGCCTGGAGTGTACTGTCGGGACGGGGGAATGAGCAGTTCTTC. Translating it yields CAWSVLSGRGNEQFF.

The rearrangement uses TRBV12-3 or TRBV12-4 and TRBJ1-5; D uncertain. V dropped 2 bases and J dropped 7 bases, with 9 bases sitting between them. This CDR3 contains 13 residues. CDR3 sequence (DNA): TGTGCCAGCAGTTTACGGGAAGACCAGCCCCAGCATTTT. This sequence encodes CASSLREDQPQHF.

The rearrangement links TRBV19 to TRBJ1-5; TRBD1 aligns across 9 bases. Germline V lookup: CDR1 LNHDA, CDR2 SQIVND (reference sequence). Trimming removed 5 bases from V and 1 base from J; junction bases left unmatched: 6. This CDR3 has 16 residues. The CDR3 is CASSSQGASSNQPQHF. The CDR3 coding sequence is TGTGCCAGTAGTTCACAGGGGGCGAGCAGCAATCAGCCCCAGCATTTT.

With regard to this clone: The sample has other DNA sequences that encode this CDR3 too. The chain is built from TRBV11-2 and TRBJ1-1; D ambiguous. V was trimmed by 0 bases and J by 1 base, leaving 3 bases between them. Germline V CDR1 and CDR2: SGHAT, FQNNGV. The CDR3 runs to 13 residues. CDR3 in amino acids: CASSLERNTEAFF. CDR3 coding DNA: TGTGCCAGCAGCTTAGAGAGGAACACTGAAGCTTTCTTT.

The CDR3 DNA follows: TGTGCCAGCAGTCACGCAGGGGATGGAAACACCATATATTTT. It encodes CASSHAGDGNTIYF. The V call is TRBV7-6, the J call TRBJ1-3; a possible D gene is TRBD1 (6 bases). The CDR3 covers 14 residues. The V end was cut by 6 bases, the J end by 3 bases, with 12 bases between. Germline loops: CDR1 SGHVS, CDR2 FNYEAQ.

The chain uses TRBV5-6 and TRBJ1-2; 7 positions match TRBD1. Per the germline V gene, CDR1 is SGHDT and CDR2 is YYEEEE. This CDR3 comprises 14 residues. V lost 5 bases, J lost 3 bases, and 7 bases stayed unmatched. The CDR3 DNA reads TGTGCCAGCAGTATTCAGGGGGTTTACTATGGCTACACCTTC. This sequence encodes CASSIQGVYYGYTF.

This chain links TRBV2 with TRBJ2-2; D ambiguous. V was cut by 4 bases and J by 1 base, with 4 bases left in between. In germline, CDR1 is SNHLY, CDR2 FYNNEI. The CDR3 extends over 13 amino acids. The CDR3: CASSAGNTGELFF. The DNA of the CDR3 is TGTGCCAGCAGTGCGGGGAACACCGGGGAGCTGTTTTTT.

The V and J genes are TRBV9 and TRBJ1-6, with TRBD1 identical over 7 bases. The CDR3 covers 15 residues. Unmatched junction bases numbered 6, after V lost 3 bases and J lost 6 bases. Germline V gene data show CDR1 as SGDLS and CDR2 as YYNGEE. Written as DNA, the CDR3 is TGTGCCAGCAGCGCACACAGGGGAGGTAATTCACCCCTCCACTTT. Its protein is CASSAHRGGNSPLHF.

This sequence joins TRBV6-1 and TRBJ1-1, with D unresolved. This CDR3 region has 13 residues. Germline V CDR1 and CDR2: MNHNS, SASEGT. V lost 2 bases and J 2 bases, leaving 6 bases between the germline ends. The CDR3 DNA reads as TGTGCCAGCAGTGAAACACCCAACACTGAAGCTTTCTTT. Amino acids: CASSETPNTEAFF.